Below, 17 T cell receptor beta chains from the same sample are listed, as sequenced in a study of cytomegalovirus exposure and HLA in healthy donors. Researchers ran the PCR with 60 Vbeta and 13 Jbeta primers. Data came from immunoSEQ multiplex PCR; TCRdb stores just in-frame clones and leaves some out. The sample holds about 130,000 clones, roughly two thirds seen once. The specimen was PBMCs. The receptors were gathered from a man between 25 and 39 years old in good health and CMV-seropositive.

The chain recombines TRBV30 with TRBJ2-7, with 10 bases aligning to TRBD2. Germline CDR1 is GTSNPN and CDR2 is SVGIG (reference sequence). The CDR3 spans 14 residues. V was clipped by 0 bases and J by 5 bases; unmatched bases: 4. CDR3 loop: CAWSVSGRGHEQYF. DNA for the CDR3: TGTGCCTGGAGTGTGAGCGGGAGGGGCCACGAGCAGTACTTC.

V gene TRBV28 combines with J gene TRBJ2-7; a possible D gene is TRBD1 (6 bases). V was shortened by 4 bases and J by 5 bases, with 15 bases between the two germline ends. Germline CDR1 is MDHEN and CDR2 is SYDVKM. This CDR3 has 14 amino acids. The chain's CDR3 is CASSYYRVLNEQYF. CDR3 bases: TGTGCCAGCAGTTACTACAGGGTACTGAACGAGCAGTACTTC.

This clone was seen a few times. The gene calls are TRBV28 and TRBJ1-2, with D perhaps matching TRBD1 (5 bases). V was clipped by 2 bases and J by 0 bases, with 16 bases between them. Germline CDR1 MDHEN, CDR2 SYDVKM. The CDR3 sequence is 17 residues long. The CDR3 bases are TGTGCCAGCAGTTTACCAGGGAGGCCCCAAGCTAACTATGGCTACACCTTC. Its translation: CASSLPGRPQANYGYTF.

This clone was seen more than once but under ten times. This rearrangement joins TRBV7-3 to TRBJ2-1; D uncertain. Germline V gene sequence: CDR1 SGHTA, CDR2 FQGTGA. V lost 0 bases, J lost 6 bases, and 9 bases lay in between. The CDR3 is 14 amino acids. As DNA, the CDR3 is TGTGCCAGCAGCTTAACGTCGCCCGGCAATGAGCAGTTCTTC. Translating it yields CASSLTSPGNEQFF.

The chain has TRBV6-5 and TRBJ1-2; 7 nucleotides match TRBD1. The CDR3 totals 15 residues. Germline-derived CDR1 and CDR2 are MNHEY and SVGAGI. V shed 6 bases and J 5 bases; nucleotides not matched to a gene: 12. This CDR3 is CASRDLPRGSYGYTF. The CDR3 nucleotides read TGTGCCAGCAGAGACTTACCCAGGGGGAGTTATGGCTACACCTTC.

The chain couples TRBV11-2 to TRBJ2-1; no definite D call. The CDR3 is 15 residues long. CDR1 and CDR2 from the germline V gene are SGHAT and FQNNGV. V gave up 4 bases and J gave up 4 bases, with 14 bases separating them. Here the CDR3 DNA reads TGTGCCAGCAGCTCCTCCGGTGGGCCGTACAATGAGCAGTTCTTC. It translates to CASSSSGGPYNEQFF.

The chain employs TRBV28 and TRBJ2-5; maybe TRBD1 (6 bases). Germline CDR1 MDHEN, CDR2 SYDVKM. The CDR3 is 13 amino acids. V lost 5 bases and J lost 2, with 9 bases in between. The CDR3 DNA follows: TGTGCCAGCAGTCCTGGACAGCAAGAGACCCAGTACTTC. Residues: CASSPGQQETQYF.

In its sample, this clone was seen once. The V and J genes are TRBV4-1 and TRBJ1-6; no clear D. V gave up 1 base and J gave up 5 bases, with 9 bases separating them. Germline loops: CDR1 MGHRA, CDR2 YSYEKL. CDR3 length equals 15 residues. CDR3 bases: TGCGCCAGCAGCCAAGCCTCTCGGGATAATTCACCCCTCCACTTT. Translation gives CASSQASRDNSPLHF.

The chain links TRBV9 to TRBJ2-3, with TRBD2 identical over 7 bases. V lost 0 bases to trimming and J lost 6 bases; unmatched junction nucleotides: 7. The CDR3 consists of 15 residues. CDR1 SGDLS and CDR2 YYNGEE come from the germline V gene. CDR3 nucleotide sequence: TGTGCCAGCAGCGTAGAGCCGGGAGGTTTGGATACGCAGTATTTT. Protein: CASSVEPGGLDTQYF.

This clone was found once. This chain links TRBV4-3 with TRBJ2-6; D gene ambiguous. The CDR3 runs 18 residues. Trimming took off 1 base at V and 1 base at J, with 14 bases between the two ends. The germline V gene has CDR1 LGHNA and CDR2 YSLEER. In nucleotides, the CDR3 is TGCGCCAGCAGCCAAGTTTACGTACCTCTATCTGGGGCCAACGTCCTGACTTTC. It yields the protein CASSQVYVPLSGANVLTF.

The V and J genes are TRBV27 and TRBJ1-1, with D uncertain. Trimming took off 5 bases at V and 1 base at J, with 14 bases between the two ends. The CDR3 consists of 15 residues. Germline CDR1 reads MNHEY; CDR2 reads SMNVEV (reference sequence). Here the CDR3 DNA reads TGTGCCAGCAGTCCGATGGACTTTTCGAACACTGAAGCTTTCTTT. Its protein is CASSPMDFSNTEAFF.

This rearrangement joins TRBV7-9 to TRBJ1-1; D remains ambiguous. The CDR3 is made up of 13 amino acids. V was trimmed by 3 bases and J by 1 base, leaving 6 bases between them. Germline assignment: CDR1 SEHNR and CDR2 FQNEAQ (reference sequence). Here the CDR3 DNA reads TGTGCCAGCAGCTTTAGCCAGAACACTGAAGCTTTCTTT. Its translation: CASSFSQNTEAFF.

CDR3 in DNA: TGTGCCAGCAGCAGCCGGACCGGGATTGACAATGAGCAGTTCTTC. It encodes CASSSRTGIDNEQFF. The gene calls are TRBV21-1 and TRBJ2-1; the DNA was not used to check the table's D call, TRBD2. TRBV21-1 is described as a pseudogene. This CDR3 region has 15 residues.

The rearrangement joins TRBV2 to TRBJ1-2; TRBD1 matches 8 bases. CDR3 length equals 14 residues. With 6 bases clipped from V and 2 bases from J, the junction kept 5 bases outside the gene matches. The V gene's germline CDR1 is SNHLY and CDR2 FYNNEI. The CDR3 sequence is CASSVQGGNYGYTF. CDR3 DNA sequence: TGTGCCAGCAGCGTACAGGGGGGAAACTATGGCTACACCTTC.

This chain connects TRBV5-1 to TRBJ2-7, with unresolved D. V was clipped by 1 base and J by 6 bases, with 11 bases between them. CDR1 and CDR2 from the germline V gene are SGHRS and YFSETQ. The CDR3 runs 13 residues. CDR3 coding DNA: TGCGCCAGCAGCTTGAAGCTAGGCGGCGAGCAGTACTTC. It is translated as CASSLKLGGEQYF. Filled out from reference TRBV5-1 and TRBJ2-7, the complete variable domain reads KAGVTQTPRYLIKTRGQQVTLSCSPISGHRSVSWYQQTPGQGLQFLFEYFSETQRNKGNFPGRFSGRQFSNSRSEMNVSTLELGDSALYLCASSLKLGGEQYFGPGTRLTVT.

The chain combines TRBV2 with TRBJ1-6; D is perhaps TRBD1 (5 bases). Per the germline V gene, CDR1 is SNHLY and CDR2 is FYNNEI. The CDR3 length is 14 residues. V lost 6 bases and J 5 bases, leaving 11 bases between the germline ends. The CDR3 here is CASREGWDNSPLHF. The CDR3 DNA sequence: TGTGCCAGCAGGGAGGGGTGGGATAATTCACCCCTCCACTTT.

The J gene is TRBJ2-1, the V gene TRBV5-1, with D possibly TRBD2 on 6 matching bases. Looked up from germline, CDR1 is SGHRS and CDR2 is YFSETQ. The length of the CDR3 is 15 residues. V dropped 0 bases and J dropped 4 bases, with 11 bases sitting between them. CDR3 amino acids: CASSLASAEYNEQFF. CDR3 sequence (DNA): TGCGCCAGCAGCTTGGCTAGCGCCGAGTACAATGAGCAGTTCTTC. The full variable domain, its missing parts supplied by reference TRBV5-1 and TRBJ2-1, is KAGVTQTPRYLIKTRGQQVTLSCSPISGHRSVSWYQQTPGQGLQFLFEYFSETQRNKGNFPGRFSGRQFSNSRSEMNVSTLELGDSALYLCASSLASAEYNEQFFGPGTRLTVL.